These 21 T cell receptor beta chains were sequenced from one sample in a study of blood T cell repertoires in COVID-19. Sequenced by immunoSEQ multiplex PCR; TCRdb stores in-frame clones only, minus some. The sample has approximately 150,000 clones, around nine tenths seen once. Sequences were obtained from peripheral blood. The receptors originated from a woman in her forties or fifties with active or convalescent COVID-19.

In DNA, the CDR3 is TGTGCCAGTATCAATTCGGGCAATCAGCCCCAGCATTTT. It is translated as CASINSGNQPQHF. This sequence joins TRBV19 and TRBJ1-5, with D uncertain. Trimming pared 7 bases from V and 2 bases from J, leaving 9 bases between. From germline, CDR1 is LNHDA and CDR2 SQIVND (reference sequence). The length of the CDR3 is 13 residues.

The genes are TRBV27 and TRBJ2-7; 8 bases match TRBD1. CDR1 is MNHEY and CDR2 is SMNVEV in the germline V gene (reference sequence). This CDR3 has 13 residues. V lost 5 bases, J lost 4 bases, and 4 bases stayed unmatched. Here the CDR3 DNA reads TGTGCCAGCAGTGGACAGGGTCTTTACGAGCAGTACTTC. This encodes CASSGQGLYEQYF.

The sample holds one count of this clone. The rearrangement uses TRBV19 and TRBJ2-2; the D gene is possibly TRBD2 (5 bases). The germline V gene encodes CDR1 LNHDA and CDR2 SQIVND (reference sequence). CDR3 length: 13 amino acids. V was trimmed by 3 bases and J by 7 bases, leaving 9 bases between them. CDR3 loop: CASSIRGLGELFF. The CDR3 coding sequence is TGTGCCAGTAGTATCCGCGGACTCGGGGAGCTGTTTTTT.

A single count supports this clone. The rearrangement links TRBV7-2 to TRBJ2-1, with 7 bases that match TRBD2. V lost 2 bases and J lost 7; bases outside the gene matches: 11. CDR1 SGHTA and CDR2 FQGNSA come from the germline V gene. The CDR3 has 16 residues. The CDR3 DNA reads as TGTGCCAGCAGCTTAATTTCCGGGGGGAACTGGAATGAGCAGTTCTTC. Its translation: CASSLISGGNWNEQFF.

This clone was recorded only once. One end of the junction varies from germline; a read error may be responsible. The rearrangement links TRBV5-1 to TRBJ1-2, with a weak D call TRBD1 (5 bases). There are 18 residues in the CDR3. The germline CDR1 and CDR2 sequences are SGHRS and YFSETQ. In nucleotides, the CDR3 is TGCGCCAGCAGCTCACTCCTTCCGACAGCCTCCGGGGGATATGACTACACCTTC. Translated, it gives CASSSLLPTASGGYDYTF.

This chain uses TRBV3-1 (or the pseudogene TRBV3-2) with TRBJ1-3; no clear D gene. CDR3 length: 15 residues. CDR1 is LGHDT, CDR2 YNNKEL, per germline (reference sequence). Trimming took 2 bases from V and 2 from J, leaving 10 bases between them. For the CDR3, the DNA is TGTGCCAGCAGCCAAAAGCGCGTAGCTGGAAACACCATATATTTT. This codes for CASSQKRVAGNTIYF.

The V gene is TRBV6-1, the J gene TRBJ1-2, with TRBD1 identical over 8 bases. CDR1 MNHNS and CDR2 SASEGT come from the germline V gene. This CDR3 is 13 amino acids long. The V segment lost 1 base and the J segment 8 bases; nucleotides outside the gene matches: 3. The CDR3 sequence: CASSEGDRLGYTF. The DNA of the CDR3 is TGTGCCAGCAGTGAAGGGGACAGGTTGGGCTACACCTTC.

The table lists this clone with a count of one. This rearrangement joins TRBV6-5 to TRBJ1-2; 10 bases line up with TRBD1. The CDR3 length is 14 residues. Germline CDR1 and CDR2: MNHEY and SVGAGI. V shed 6 bases, J shed 2 bases, and the junction held 3 bases outside the gene matches. Here the CDR3 reads CASRGTGVNYGYTF. In nucleotides, the CDR3 is TGTGCCAGCAGGGGGACAGGGGTCAACTATGGCTACACCTTC.

The V and J genes are TRBV6-1 and TRBJ1-5, with unresolved D. The germline CDR1 and CDR2 sequences are MNHNS and SASEGT. This CDR3 spans 16 amino acids. V dropped 0 bases and J dropped 4 bases, with 13 bases sitting between them. CDR3 sequence (DNA): TGTGCCAGCAGTGAAGCGGGGAGGCGGACTAATCAGCCCCAGCATTTT. Protein product: CASSEAGRRTNQPQHF.

The chain is built from TRBV30 and TRBJ2-2; a possible D gene is TRBD2 (5 bases). The CDR3 covers 15 residues. Between the trimmed V and J ends, which lost 0 bases and 6 bases, there was a span of 14 bases. Germline CDR1 is GTSNPN and CDR2 is SVGIG (reference sequence). The CDR3 loop is CAWSVPPLASGELFF. The CDR3 region has the DNA TGTGCCTGGAGTGTACCTCCGCTAGCCTCCGGGGAGCTGTTTTTT.

The V call is TRBV18, the J call TRBJ1-3; D gene uncertain. In germline, CDR1 is KGHSH, CDR2 LQKENI. The CDR3 is 16 amino acids. The V end lost 2 bases, the J end lost 0 bases, and 11 bases lay between the germline ends. The chain's CDR3 is CASSPKVDYSGNTIYF. CDR3 DNA: TGTGCCAGCTCACCAAAGGTCGACTACTCTGGAAACACCATATATTTT.

In this sample, this clone turned up once. The chain joins TRBV6-5 to TRBJ2-1, with TRBD2 identical over 11 bases. Germline CDR1 is MNHEY and CDR2 is SVGAGI. V dropped 6 bases and J dropped 6; count of bases not matched to a gene: 7. The CDR3 sequence is 15 residues long. CDR3 coding DNA: TGTGCCAGCAGACCCACTAGCGGGAGCGGCAATGAGCAGTTCTTC. Protein product: CASRPTSGSGNEQFF.

The chain is built from TRBV18 and TRBJ2-7; 7 nucleotides align to TRBD1. The V and J ends lost 2 bases and 2 bases, in that order; junction bases with no gene match: 6. The CDR3 spans 15 residues. Germline CDR1 and CDR2: KGHSH and LQKENI. The CDR3 here is CASSPIQGSAYEQYF. The CDR3 nucleotides read TGTGCCAGCTCACCAATACAGGGGAGTGCCTACGAGCAGTACTTC.

The J gene is TRBJ2-7, the V gene TRBV28; weak D call: TRBD1 (6 bases). CDR1 is MDHEN and CDR2 is SYDVKM in the germline V gene. The CDR3 contains 15 residues. Trimming took off 3 bases at V and 0 bases at J, with 12 bases between the two ends. CDR3: CASSFLTGDSYEQYF. In nucleotides, the CDR3 is TGTGCCAGCAGTTTTTTGACAGGCGACTCCTACGAGCAGTACTTC.

As DNA, the CDR3 is TGTGCCTGGAGGGATACAGGGAGGGCCAACGTCCTGACTTTC. This encodes CAWRDTGRANVLTF. The V gene is TRBV30, the J gene TRBJ2-6, with a weak D call TRBD1 (6 bases). Between the trimmed V and J ends, which lost 3 bases and 5 bases, there was a span of 11 bases. Germline assignment: CDR1 GTSNPN and CDR2 SVGIG (reference sequence). This CDR3 contains 14 residues.

This chain links TRBV7-9 with TRBJ1-5; D not resolved. Trimming removed 5 bases at V and 9 bases at J, with 23 bases between. The CDR3 runs 16 residues. Germline CDR1 SEHNR, CDR2 FQNEAQ (reference sequence). CDR3 DNA: TGTGCCAGCAGCCAAAGGACGGGAGTCGAGGGTACGCCCCAGCATTTT. Its translation: CASSQRTGVEGTPQHF. Using reference TRBV7-9 and TRBJ1-5 for the parts outside the CDR3, the full variable domain is DTGVSQNPRHKITKRGQNVTFRCDPISEHNRLYWYRQTLGQGPEFLTYFQNEAQLEKSRLLSDRFSAERPKGSFSTLEIQRTEQGDSAMYLCASSQRTGVEGTPQHFGDGTRLSIL.

The rearrangement links TRBV11-2 to TRBJ2-2, with 7 bases lining up with TRBD2. Trimming at V came to 5 bases and at J to 6 bases, leaving 9 bases not matched to a gene. Germline CDR1 and CDR2: SGHAT and FQNNGV. The CDR3 has 15 amino acids. The CDR3 protein is CASSLRLALPGELFF. The CDR3 DNA follows: TGTGCCAGCAGCCTTAGACTAGCTCTTCCCGGGGAGCTGTTTTTT.

V is TRBV3-1 (or the pseudogene TRBV3-2) and J is TRBJ2-3; 11 bases map to TRBD2. The CDR3 sequence is 17 residues long. Germline CDR1 LGHDT, CDR2 YNNKEL (reference sequence). The V and J ends lost 2 bases and 3 bases, in that order; junction bases with no gene match: 7. The CDR3 spells CASSQSRTSGSTDTQYF. The CDR3 nucleotides read TGTGCCAGCAGCCAAAGTCGAACTAGCGGGAGTACAGATACGCAGTATTTT.

The genes are TRBV18 and TRBJ1-2; 9 nucleotides align to TRBD1. V dropped 3 bases and J dropped 8; count of bases not matched to a gene: 7. The CDR3 totals 14 residues. Germline-derived CDR1 and CDR2 are KGHSH and LQKENI. The CDR3 is CASSPPGTGKGYTF. The CDR3 nucleotides are TGTGCCAGCTCACCCCCGGGGACAGGGAAGGGCTACACCTTC.

This clone showed up just once. The chain is built from TRBV7-2 and TRBJ1-2; perhaps TRBD1 as D (5 bases). The CDR3 runs 14 residues. Germline values: CDR1 SGHTA, CDR2 FQGNSA. Trimming cost V 4 bases and J 4 bases, with 13 bases left between them. CDR3 sequence (DNA): TGTGCCAGCAGCTGGGACGGGAGCGCCTATGGCTACACCTTC. This gives the protein CASSWDGSAYGYTF.

The chain recombines TRBV7-2 with TRBJ1-2, with 9 bases identical to TRBD1. This CDR3 comprises 15 residues. Germline trimming cut 0 bases from V and 8 bases from J; bases unmatched to any gene: 7. CDR1 is SGHTA and CDR2 is FQGNSA in the germline V gene. The CDR3 loop is CASSLAQTGGRGYTF. The DNA of the CDR3 is TGTGCCAGCAGCTTAGCACAGACAGGGGGGAGAGGCTACACCTTC.